This T cell receptor (beta chain) was captured in a study of a mutant IDH1 vaccine in newly diagnosed glioma (dated by TCRdb to the early 2020s). For the wider study: Eight vaccinations were administered to patients in weeks 1, 3, 5, 7, 11, 15, 19 and 23, corresponding to visits V03 through V10. Vaccination was initiated 4-6 weeks after radiotherapy alone, or concurrently with temozolomide cycles in the chemotherapy-containing groups. Of the approximately 29 treated patients, approximately 62% were male and approximately 38% were female, and a mean age of approximately 40 years was recorded. Before enrollment, most patients had been given radiochemotherapy with temozolomide as standard therapy, while the rest had received either radiotherapy alone or temozolomide alone. Peripheral blood was collected at six visits: V03 (baseline), V05, V07, V10, V12 and V13. Longitudinal TCRB deep sequencing was performed for roughly 24 treated patients wherever samples were available for exploratory analyses. Results and caveats for the whole study, not just this receptor: Selection of PBMC samples for TCRB deep sequencing was based on availability. Immune responses induced by the vaccine were seen in 93.3% of patients across multiple MHC alleles. It was noted by the authors that analyses of patient blood samples could not be reproduced owing to sample limitations. No apparent relationship was observed between pseudoprogression and alterations in the top peripheral T cell clonotypes detected by TCRB sequencing.

With respect to this clone: Its recognized antigen is unknown. One base away there is no much larger clone; base qualities are not given.

The time point tag for this specimen amounts to: week 5, during vaccination. Each vaccine dose, consisting of 300 ug of a 20-mer mutant IDH1 peptide in Montanide, was administered subcutaneously with topical imiquimod. Newly diagnosed WHO grade 3 or 4 IDH1-mutant astrocytomas showing loss of nuclear ATRX were present in the donors. The samples were drawn from NOA16, a multicentre, single-arm, open-label phase I trial in Germany that tested a mutant IDH1 peptide vaccine in humans for the first time. Genomic DNA for TCRB sequencing was isolated from EDTA blood with the DNeasy Blood and Tissue Kit. Receptor amplification or capture employed the immunoSEQ multiplex PCR assay. Rearranged TCR beta chain sequences were amplified with the hsTCRB Kit following the manufacturer's protocol. TCRB libraries were sequenced on an Illumina MiSeq. In the authors' own workflow: The proprietary platform of the kit vendor was used for demultiplexing, trimming and gene mapping. The source is immuneACCESS, and TCRdb retained only in-frame sequences with V and J called. Part of the clones is not carried over; for the studies checked, unresolved V genes explain less than half of this, and the remainder is unexplained. For V, J and clone size, that table is used; D and trimming come from the DNA. The sample records roughly 60,000 clones, roughly 80% of which are singletons. The top ten constitute over 7% of the sample.

The TCR sequence derives from a woman in her 50s with glioma. This specimen consisted of PBMCs, obtained from a glioma patient whose treatment included an IDH1 peptide vaccine.

The DNA reads TGTGCCTCTCTCGGGCAGCAACCCAGTACCTACGAGCAGTACTTC. The encoded protein is CASLGQQPSTYEQYF. The chain links TRBV28 with TRBJ2-7; no D segment can be confidently identified. The germline V gene sets CDR1 to MDHEN and CDR2 to SYDVKM. The CDR3 holds 15 amino acids from the cysteine to the phenylalanine. Only the CDR3 DNA is retained, 45 bases long and in frame from the first base. V sheds 11 bases and J sheds 2 bases, leaving 22 bases between their ends.